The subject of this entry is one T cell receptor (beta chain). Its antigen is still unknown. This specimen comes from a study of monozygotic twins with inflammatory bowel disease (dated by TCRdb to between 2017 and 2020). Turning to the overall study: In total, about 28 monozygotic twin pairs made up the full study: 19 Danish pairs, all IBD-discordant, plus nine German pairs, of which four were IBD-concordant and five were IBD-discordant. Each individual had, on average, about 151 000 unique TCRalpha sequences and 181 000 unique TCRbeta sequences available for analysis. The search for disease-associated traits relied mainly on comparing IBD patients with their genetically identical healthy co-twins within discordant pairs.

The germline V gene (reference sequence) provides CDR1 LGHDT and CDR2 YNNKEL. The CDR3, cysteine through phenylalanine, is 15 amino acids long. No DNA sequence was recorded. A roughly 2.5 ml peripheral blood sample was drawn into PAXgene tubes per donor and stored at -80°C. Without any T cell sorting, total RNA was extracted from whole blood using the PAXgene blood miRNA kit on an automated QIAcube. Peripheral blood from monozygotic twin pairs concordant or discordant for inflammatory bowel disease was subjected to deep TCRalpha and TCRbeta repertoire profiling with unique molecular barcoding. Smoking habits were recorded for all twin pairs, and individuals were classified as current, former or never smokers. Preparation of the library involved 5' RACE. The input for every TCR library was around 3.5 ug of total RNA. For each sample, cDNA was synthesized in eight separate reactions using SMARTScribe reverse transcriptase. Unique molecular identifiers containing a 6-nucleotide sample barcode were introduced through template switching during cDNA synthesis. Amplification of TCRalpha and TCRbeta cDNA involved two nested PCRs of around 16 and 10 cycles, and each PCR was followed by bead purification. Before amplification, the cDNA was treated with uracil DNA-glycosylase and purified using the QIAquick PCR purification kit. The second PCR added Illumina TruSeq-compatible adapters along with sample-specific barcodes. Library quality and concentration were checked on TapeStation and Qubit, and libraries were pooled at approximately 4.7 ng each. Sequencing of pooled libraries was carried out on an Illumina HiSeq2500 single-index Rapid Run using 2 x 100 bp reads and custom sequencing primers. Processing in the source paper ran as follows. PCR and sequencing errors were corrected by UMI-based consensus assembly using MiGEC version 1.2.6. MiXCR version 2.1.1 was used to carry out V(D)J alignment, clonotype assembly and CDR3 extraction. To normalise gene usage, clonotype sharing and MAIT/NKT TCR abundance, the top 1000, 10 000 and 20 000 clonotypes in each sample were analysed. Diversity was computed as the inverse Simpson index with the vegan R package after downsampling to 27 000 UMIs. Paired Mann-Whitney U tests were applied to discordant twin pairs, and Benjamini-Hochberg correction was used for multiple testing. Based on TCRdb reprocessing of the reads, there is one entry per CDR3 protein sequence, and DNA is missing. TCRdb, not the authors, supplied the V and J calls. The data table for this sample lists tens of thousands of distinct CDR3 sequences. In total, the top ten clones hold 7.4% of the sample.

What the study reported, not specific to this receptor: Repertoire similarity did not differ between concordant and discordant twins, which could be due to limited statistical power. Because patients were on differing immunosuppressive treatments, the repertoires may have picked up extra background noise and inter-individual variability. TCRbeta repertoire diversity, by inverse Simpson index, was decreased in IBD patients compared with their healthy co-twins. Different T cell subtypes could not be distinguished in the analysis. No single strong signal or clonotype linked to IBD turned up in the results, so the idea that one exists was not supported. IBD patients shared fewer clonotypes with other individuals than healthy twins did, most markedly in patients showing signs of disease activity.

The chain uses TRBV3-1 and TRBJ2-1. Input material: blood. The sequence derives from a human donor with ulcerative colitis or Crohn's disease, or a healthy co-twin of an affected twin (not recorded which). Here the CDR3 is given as CASSYQANSYNEQFF.